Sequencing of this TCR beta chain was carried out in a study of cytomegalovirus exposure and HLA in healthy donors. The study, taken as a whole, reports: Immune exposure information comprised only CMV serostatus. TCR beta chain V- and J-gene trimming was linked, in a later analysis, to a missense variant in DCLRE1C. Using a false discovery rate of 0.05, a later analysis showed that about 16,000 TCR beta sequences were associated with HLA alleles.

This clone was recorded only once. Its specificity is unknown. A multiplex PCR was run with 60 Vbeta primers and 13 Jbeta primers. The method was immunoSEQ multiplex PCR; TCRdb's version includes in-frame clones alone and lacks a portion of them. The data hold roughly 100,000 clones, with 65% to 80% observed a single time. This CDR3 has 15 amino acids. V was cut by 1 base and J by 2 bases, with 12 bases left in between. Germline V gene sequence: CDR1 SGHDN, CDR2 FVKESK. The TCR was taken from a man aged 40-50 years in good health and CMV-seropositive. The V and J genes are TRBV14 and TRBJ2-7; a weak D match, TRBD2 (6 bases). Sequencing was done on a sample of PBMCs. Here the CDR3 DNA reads TGTGCCAGCAGCCAAGGATCCAGCGGGCCCTACGAGCAGTACTTC. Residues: CASSQGSSGPYEQYF.